This entry lists 21 T cell receptor beta chains sequenced from one sample in a study of T cells after yellow fever vaccination (dated by TCRdb to between 2017 and 2020). The treatment or condition label, read with the paper, signifies: live attenuated yellow fever vaccine strain. Libraries were constructed by 5' RACE. Sequencing was performed on an Illumina HiSeq 2500. Through fastp at Q25 and MiXCR, TCRdb rebuilt clones from the public reads, retaining in-frame beta chains. Here each entry gathers all rows of one CDR3 protein and keeps the most common genes and DNA. The sample yields approximately 300,000 distinct CDR3 sequences; 8.5% to 9% were counted once. Under 20% of the sample belongs to the ten largest clones. Sequenced material: PBMCs, taken on the day of the first yellow fever vaccination. The receptor set was obtained from a man younger than 30 who received the YFV17D yellow fever vaccine.

This clonotype has just a few counts. A junction end diverges from the germline sequence, so it may reflect a read error. The chain is built from TRBV7-9 and TRBJ1-4, with D tentatively TRBD1 (6 bases). Per germline, CDR1 SEHNR and CDR2 FQNEAQ (reference sequence). This CDR3 comprises 12 residues. For the CDR3, the DNA is TGTGCCAGCAGCTCTACCACCGGGACATTCACTTTT. Protein sequence: CASSSTTGTFTF.

The chain uses TRBV24-1 and TRBJ2-7; D may be TRBD2 (7 bases). CDR3 size: 17 residues. Germline loops: CDR1 KGHDR, CDR2 SFDVKD. V shed 0 bases and J shed 1 base, with 15 bases lying between them. CDR3 bases: TGTGCCACCAGTGATTTGGAGGCGGGGGCTTTATCCTACGAGCAGTACGTC. It codes for CATSDLEAGALSYEQYV.

This sequence joins TRBV5-1 and TRBJ2-7; no clear D. CDR1 is SGHRS and CDR2 is YFSETQ in the germline V gene. This CDR3 spans 12 amino acids. V lost 2 bases, J lost 5 bases, and 8 bases lay in between. The CDR3 coding sequence is TGCGCCAGCAGCTTTAGCAATGACGAGCAGTACTTC. Translation: CASSFSNDEQYF.

CDR3 amino acids: CASTKGLRETTGELFF. CDR3 DNA: TGTGCCAGTACCAAAGGACTCAGGGAGACCACCGGGGAGCTGTTTTTT. V and J are TRBV19 and TRBJ2-2; D possibly matches TRBD1 or TRBD2 (5 bases each). V shed 7 bases and J shed 4 bases, with 19 bases lying between them. The germline gives CDR1 LNHDA, CDR2 SQIVND (reference sequence). The CDR3 covers 16 residues.

There are many counts of this clonotype. The chain joins TRBV7-8 to TRBJ2-5, with D unresolved. With 3 bases removed from V and 3 bases from J, the gap between germline ends came to 11 bases. Germline-derived CDR1 and CDR2 are SGHVS and FQNEAQ. This CDR3 has 14 amino acids. CDR3 DNA sequence: TGTGCCAGCAGCTTGGGCGGCAGCAAAGAGACCCAGTACTTC. This encodes CASSLGGSKETQYF.

In this sample, this clonotype turned up a few times. The chain's CDR3 is CATSRARTSGANVLTF. CDR3 bases: TGTGCCACCAGCAGAGCACGGACCTCTGGGGCCAACGTCCTGACTTTC. The V and J genes are TRBV15 and TRBJ2-6; no firm D call. The V gene's germline CDR1 is LNHNV and CDR2 YYDKDF (reference sequence). V lost 1 base, J lost 0 bases, and 7 bases lay in between. This CDR3 comprises 16 residues.

The chain combines TRBV12-3 or TRBV12-4 with TRBJ1-5; 7 positions match TRBD1. Unmatched junction bases numbered 12, after V lost 1 base and J lost 0 bases. This CDR3 is built from 19 residues. The CDR3 here is CASSLGLPSQGGSNQPQHF. The CDR3 coding sequence is TGTGCCAGCAGTTTAGGGCTCCCTTCGCAGGGGGGTAGCAATCAGCCCCAGCATTTT.

This clonotype was seen a few times. The rearrangement links TRBV20-1 to TRBJ2-3; 9 positions match TRBD2. Germline trimming cut 6 bases from V and 3 bases from J; bases unmatched to any gene: 13. Germline lookup yields CDR1 DFQATT and CDR2 SNEGSKA (reference sequence). This CDR3 comprises 16 residues. The DNA for the CDR3 is TGCAGTGCGACGTCCGCTGGCGGGGGGGCAACAGATACGCAGTATTTT. Its translation is CSATSAGGGATDTQYF.

The chain couples TRBV18 to TRBJ2-3, with TRBD2 as a possible D gene (5 bases). This CDR3 has 14 residues. V lost 0 bases to trimming and J lost 8 bases, with 12 bases between them. Germline assignment: CDR1 KGHSH and CDR2 LQKENI. CDR3 in amino acids: CASSPPQTRGTQYF. The DNA of the CDR3 is TGTGCCAGCTCACCACCACAAACTCGGGGTACGCAGTATTTT. Full variable domain (missing parts from reference TRBV18 and TRBJ2-3): NAGVMQNPRHLVRRRGQEARLRCSPMKGHSHVYWYRQLPEEGLKFMVYLQKENIIDESGMPKERFSAEFPKEGPSILRIQQVVRGDSAAYFCASSPPQTRGTQYFGPGTRLTVL.

This clonotype was observed a handful of times. The chain combines TRBV12-3 or TRBV12-4 with TRBJ2-6; TRBD1 might be the D (6 bases). V was cut by 8 bases and J by 0 bases, with 14 bases left in between. The CDR3 loop spans 16 amino acids. Here the CDR3 reads CASESKGGSGANVLTF. The CDR3 coding sequence is TGTGCCAGCGAGAGTAAAGGGGGCTCTGGGGCCAACGTCCTGACTTTC.

This clonotype has ten or more counts. The chain joins TRBV7-8 to TRBJ2-2; 10 nucleotides match TRBD2. This CDR3 comprises 15 residues. V lost 5 bases to trimming and J lost 3 bases; unmatched junction nucleotides: 3. Germline loops: CDR1 SGHVS, CDR2 FQNEAQ. The CDR3 nucleotides are TGTGCCAGCAGCGGAGCGGGGGGGGACACCGGGGAGCTGTTTTTT. Its translation is CASSGAGGDTGELFF.

At least ten counts were recorded for this clonotype. The chain is built from TRBV6-5 and TRBJ1-5; D is possibly TRBD1 (5 bases). There are 15 residues in the CDR3. Germline V gene sequence: CDR1 MNHEY, CDR2 SVGAGI. Trimming pared 2 bases from V and 2 bases from J, leaving 10 bases between. CDR3 nucleotide sequence: TGTGCCAGCAGTTACAGGGGATCCCGCAATCAGCCCCAGCATTTT. Protein: CASSYRGSRNQPQHF.

In this sample, this clonotype turned up many times. The gene calls are TRBV20-1 and TRBJ2-3; TRBD1 aligns across 7 bases. Per germline, CDR1 DFQATT and CDR2 SNEGSKA (reference sequence). This CDR3 has 14 residues. The CDR3 spells CSVEGAGTQGTQYF. Written as DNA, the CDR3 is TGCAGCGTCGAGGGGGCGGGCACACAGGGTACGCAGTATTTT.

A few counts support this clonotype. The V call is TRBV12-3 or TRBV12-4, the J call TRBJ1-1, with D unresolved. This CDR3 is 13 amino acids long. V gave up 3 bases and J gave up 10 bases, with 15 bases separating them. The CDR3 DNA sequence: TGTGCCAGCAGTTTTATGGATCCGGGAGGAGCTTTCTTT. Protein: CASSFMDPGGAFF.

In its sample, this clonotype was seen many times. V and J are TRBV5-1 and TRBJ2-2, with D possibly matching TRBD1 (5 bases). Germline CDR1 is SGHRS and CDR2 is YFSETQ. V was pared by 2 bases and J by 10 bases, with 27 bases between. The CDR3 has 18 amino acids. The CDR3: CASSLFHLGTGWVAELFF. The CDR3 coding sequence is TGCGCCAGCAGCTTATTTCATCTTGGAACAGGATGGGTAGCGGAGCTGTTTTTT.

This clonotype was seen many times. This chain connects TRBV7-6 to TRBJ1-6; D may be TRBD1 (6 bases). This CDR3 contains 14 residues. Trimming removed 1 base from V and 9 bases from J, with 10 bases in between. Germline loops: CDR1 SGHVS, CDR2 FNYEAQ. This CDR3 reads CASSLEQGSSPLHF. CDR3 bases: TGTGCCAGCAGCTTAGAACAGGGATCTTCACCCCTCCACTTT.

This clonotype was counted between two and nine times. V and J are TRBV27 and TRBJ2-2; possible D gene TRBD1, 6 bases. V was trimmed by 7 bases and J by 6 bases, leaving 15 bases between them. There are 14 residues in the CDR3. Germline lookup yields CDR1 MNHEY and CDR2 SMNVEV (reference sequence). CDR3 residues: CASTGGARPGELFF. The CDR3 DNA reads as TGTGCCAGCACTGGGGGCGCACGGCCCGGGGAGCTGTTTTTT.

This clonotype appeared many times. The chain is built from TRBV4-1 and TRBJ2-2, with D hard to call. This CDR3 is 15 amino acids long. V was trimmed by 0 bases and J by 7 bases, leaving 12 bases between them. Germline CDR1 is MGHRA and CDR2 is YSYEKL. Here the CDR3 reads CASSQEYSGYGELFF. The DNA for the CDR3 is TGCGCCAGCAGCCAAGAATATTCGGGTTACGGGGAGCTGTTTTTT.

V is TRBV4-1 and J is TRBJ1-5, with a tentative D call TRBD1 (5 bases). The germline V and J ends were trimmed by 3 bases and 0 bases, with 9 bases remaining between them. The germline V gene encodes CDR1 MGHRA and CDR2 YSYEKL. CDR3 size: 15 residues. The CDR3 DNA reads TGCGCCAGCAGCCAGGGACGGAATAGCAATCAGCCCCAGCATTTT. This translates into CASSQGRNSNQPQHF.

The rearrangement uses TRBV12-3 or TRBV12-4 and TRBJ1-5; D call uncertain. Trimming shortened V by 5 bases and J by 6 bases, and 8 bases separated the two germline ends. This CDR3 contains 12 residues. CDR3 in amino acids: CASSTWGQPQHF. The CDR3 DNA is TGTGCCAGCAGTACGTGGGGTCAGCCCCAGCATTTT.

This clonotype was seen only a few times. The chain combines TRBV20-1 with TRBJ2-3; possibly TRBD2 for D (7 bases). The V end was cut by 8 bases, the J end by 4 bases, with 19 bases between. Germline V gene lookup returns CDR1 DFQATT and CDR2 SNEGSKA (reference sequence). There are 14 residues in the CDR3. The chain's CDR3 is CSPRRGPLPDTQYF. Here the CDR3 DNA reads TGCAGTCCACGGCGGGGGCCCCTCCCAGATACGCAGTATTTT.